Reported below is one T cell receptor beta chain. In the PCR, 60 Vbeta and 13 Jbeta primers were used. The data were produced by immunoSEQ multiplex PCR, yet TCRdb's version contains in-frame clones alone and is incomplete. This table holds around 180,000 clones, 81% found once. The CDR3 runs to 17 residues. Per germline, CDR1 SGDLS and CDR2 YYNGEE. Deletions cut 3 bases from V and 1 base from J, with 18 bases between. The source of the sample is a study of cytomegalovirus exposure and HLA in healthy donors. Sample: PBMCs. This clonotype originated in a man aged 18-30 years in good health and CMV-seronegative. The chain joins TRBV9 to TRBJ2-3; D might be TRBD1 (5 bases). The CDR3 nucleotides are TGTGCCAGCAGCGGGGGCTCCGCCTCCGAAGGCACAGATACGCAGTATTTT. Translation: CASSGGSASEGTDTQYF.